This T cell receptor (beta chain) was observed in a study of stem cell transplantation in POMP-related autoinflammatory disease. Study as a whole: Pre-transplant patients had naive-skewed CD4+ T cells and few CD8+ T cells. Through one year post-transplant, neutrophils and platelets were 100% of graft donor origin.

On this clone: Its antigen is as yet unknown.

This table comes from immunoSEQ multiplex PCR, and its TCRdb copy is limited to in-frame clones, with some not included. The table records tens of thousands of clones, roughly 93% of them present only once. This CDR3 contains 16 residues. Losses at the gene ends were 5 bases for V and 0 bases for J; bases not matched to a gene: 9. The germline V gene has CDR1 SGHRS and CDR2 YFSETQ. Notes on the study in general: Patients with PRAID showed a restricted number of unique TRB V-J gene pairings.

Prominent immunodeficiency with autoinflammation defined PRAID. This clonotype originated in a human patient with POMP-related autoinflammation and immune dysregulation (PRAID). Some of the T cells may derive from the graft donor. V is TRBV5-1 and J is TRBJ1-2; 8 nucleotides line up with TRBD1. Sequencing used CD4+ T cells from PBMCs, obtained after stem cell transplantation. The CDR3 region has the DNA TGCGCCAGCAGGGAGGGGACAGGCCAGCCTAACTATGGCTACACCTTC. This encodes CASREGTGQPNYGYTF.